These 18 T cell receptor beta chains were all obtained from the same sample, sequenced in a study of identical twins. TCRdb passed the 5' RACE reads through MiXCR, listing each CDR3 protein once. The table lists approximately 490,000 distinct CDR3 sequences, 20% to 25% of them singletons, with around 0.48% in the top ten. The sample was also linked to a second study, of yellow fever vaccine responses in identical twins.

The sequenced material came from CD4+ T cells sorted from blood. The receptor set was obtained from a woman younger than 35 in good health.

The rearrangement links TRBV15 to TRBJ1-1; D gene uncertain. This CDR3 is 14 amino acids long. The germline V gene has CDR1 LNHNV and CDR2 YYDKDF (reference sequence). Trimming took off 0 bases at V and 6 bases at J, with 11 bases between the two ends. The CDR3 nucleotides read TGTGCCACCAGCAGAGATCCTAAGACGGCTGAAGCTTTCTTT. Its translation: CATSRDPKTAEAFF.

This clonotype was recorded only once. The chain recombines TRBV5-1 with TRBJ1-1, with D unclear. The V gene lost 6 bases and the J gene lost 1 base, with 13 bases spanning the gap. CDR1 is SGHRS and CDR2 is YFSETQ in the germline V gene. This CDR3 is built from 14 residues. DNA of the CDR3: TGCGCCAGCAAGGAGGGCGCAGGGAACACTGAAGCTTTCTTT. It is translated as CASKEGAGNTEAFF. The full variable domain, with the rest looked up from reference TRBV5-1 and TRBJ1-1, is KAGVTQTPRYLIKTRGQQVTLSCSPISGHRSVSWYQQTPGQGLQFLFEYFSETQRNKGNFPGRFSGRQFSNSRSEMNVSTLELGDSALYLCASKEGAGNTEAFFGQGTRLTVV.

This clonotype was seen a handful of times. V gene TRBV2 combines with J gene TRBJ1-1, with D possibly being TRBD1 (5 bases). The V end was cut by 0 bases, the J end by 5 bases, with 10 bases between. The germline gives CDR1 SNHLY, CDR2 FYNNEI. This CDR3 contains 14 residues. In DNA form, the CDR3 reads TGTGCCAGCAGTGAAGCGGGGACGCGGACTGAAGCTTTCTTT. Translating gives CASSEAGTRTEAFF.

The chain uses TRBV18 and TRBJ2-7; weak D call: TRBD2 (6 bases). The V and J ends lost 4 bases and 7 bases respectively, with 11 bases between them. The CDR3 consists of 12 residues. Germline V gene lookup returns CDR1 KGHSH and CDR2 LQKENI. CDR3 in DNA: TGTGCCAGCTCACGGAAGGAGGGTGAGCAGTACTTC. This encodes CASSRKEGEQYF.

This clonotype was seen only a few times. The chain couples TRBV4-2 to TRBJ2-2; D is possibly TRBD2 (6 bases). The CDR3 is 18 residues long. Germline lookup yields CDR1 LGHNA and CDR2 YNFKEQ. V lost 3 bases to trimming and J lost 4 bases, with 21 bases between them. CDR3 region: CASSQEGGGSPITGELFF. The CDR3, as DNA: TGTGCCAGCAGCCAGGAGGGTGGGGGTAGCCCGATCACCGGGGAGCTGTTTTTT.

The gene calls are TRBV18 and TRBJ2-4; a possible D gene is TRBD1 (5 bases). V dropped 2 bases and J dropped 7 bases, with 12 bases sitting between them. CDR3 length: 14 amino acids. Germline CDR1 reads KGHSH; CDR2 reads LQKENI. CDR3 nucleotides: TGTGCCAGCTCACCAGGGGCCCCCGGGAACATTCAGTACTTC. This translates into CASSPGAPGNIQYF.

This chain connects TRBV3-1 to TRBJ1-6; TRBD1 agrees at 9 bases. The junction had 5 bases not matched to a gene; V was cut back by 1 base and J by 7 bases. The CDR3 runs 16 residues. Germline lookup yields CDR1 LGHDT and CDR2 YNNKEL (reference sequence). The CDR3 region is CASSQVGTGRNSPLHF. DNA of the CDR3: TGTGCCAGCAGCCAAGTAGGGACAGGGCGCAATTCACCCCTCCACTTT.

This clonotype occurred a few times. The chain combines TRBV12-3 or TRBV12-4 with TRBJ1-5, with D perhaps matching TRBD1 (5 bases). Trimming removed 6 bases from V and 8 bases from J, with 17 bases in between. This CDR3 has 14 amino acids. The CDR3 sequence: CASRDRDLSEPQHF. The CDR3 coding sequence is TGTGCCAGCAGAGACCGGGACCTGAGCGAGCCCCAGCATTTT.

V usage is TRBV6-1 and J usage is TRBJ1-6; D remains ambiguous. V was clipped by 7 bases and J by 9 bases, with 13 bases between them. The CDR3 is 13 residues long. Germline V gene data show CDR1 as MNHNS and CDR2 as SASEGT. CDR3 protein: CASTPGGISPLHF. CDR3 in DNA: TGTGCCAGCACCCCGGGCGGAATTTCACCCCTCCACTTT.

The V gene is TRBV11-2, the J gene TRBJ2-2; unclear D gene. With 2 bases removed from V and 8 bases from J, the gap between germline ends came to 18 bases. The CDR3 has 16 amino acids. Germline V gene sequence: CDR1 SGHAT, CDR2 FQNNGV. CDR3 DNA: TGTGCCAGCAGCTTACTTACTTCGGGTGAATGGGGGGAGCTGTTTTTT. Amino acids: CASSLLTSGEWGELFF. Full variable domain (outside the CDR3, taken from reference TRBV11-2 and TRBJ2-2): EAGVAQSPRYKIIEKRQSVAFWCNPISGHATLYWYQQILGQGPKLLIQFQNNGVVDDSQLPKDRFSAERLKGVDSTLKIQPAKLEDSAVYLCASSLLTSGEWGELFFGEGSRLTVL.

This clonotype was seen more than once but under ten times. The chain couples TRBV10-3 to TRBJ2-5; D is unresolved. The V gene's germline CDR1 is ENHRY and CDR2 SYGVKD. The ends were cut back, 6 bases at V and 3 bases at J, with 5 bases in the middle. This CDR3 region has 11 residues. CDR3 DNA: TGTGCCATCAGCCATGAAGAGACCCAGTACTTC. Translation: CAISHEETQYF.

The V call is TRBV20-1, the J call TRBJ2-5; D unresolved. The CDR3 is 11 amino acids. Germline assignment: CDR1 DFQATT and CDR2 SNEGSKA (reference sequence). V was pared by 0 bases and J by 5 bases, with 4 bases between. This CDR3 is CSARESETQYF. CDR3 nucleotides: TGCAGTGCTAGAGAATCCGAGACCCAGTACTTC.

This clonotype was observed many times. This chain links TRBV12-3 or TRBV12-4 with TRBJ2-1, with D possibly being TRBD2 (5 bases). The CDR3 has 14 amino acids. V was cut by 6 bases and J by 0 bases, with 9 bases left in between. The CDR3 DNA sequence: TGTGCCAGCAGCCTCGGGAACTCCTACAATGAGCAGTTCTTC. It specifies CASSLGNSYNEQFF.

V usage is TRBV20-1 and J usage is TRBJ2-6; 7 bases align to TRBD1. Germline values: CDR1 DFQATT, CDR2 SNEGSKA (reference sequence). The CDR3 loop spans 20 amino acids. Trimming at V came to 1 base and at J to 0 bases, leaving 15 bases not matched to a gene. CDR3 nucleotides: TGCAGTGCTAGAGCTGTCGCAGGGGACAGTCAATACTCTGGGGCCAACGTCCTGACTTTC. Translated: CSARAVAGDSQYSGANVLTF.

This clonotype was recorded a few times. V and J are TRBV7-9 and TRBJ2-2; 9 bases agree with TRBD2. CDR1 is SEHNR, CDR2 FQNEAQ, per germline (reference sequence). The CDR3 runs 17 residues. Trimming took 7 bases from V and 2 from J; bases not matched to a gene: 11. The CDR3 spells CASNHYRTSANTGELFF. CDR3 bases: TGTGCCAGCAACCATTACCGGACTAGCGCTAACACCGGGGAGCTGTTTTTT.

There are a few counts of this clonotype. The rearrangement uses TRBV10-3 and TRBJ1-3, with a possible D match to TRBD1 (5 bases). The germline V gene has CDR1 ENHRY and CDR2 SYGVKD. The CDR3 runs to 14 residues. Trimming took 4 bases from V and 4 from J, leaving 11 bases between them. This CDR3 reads CAISGRGLGNTIYF. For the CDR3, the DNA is TGTGCCATCAGTGGGAGGGGACTGGGAAACACCATATATTTT.

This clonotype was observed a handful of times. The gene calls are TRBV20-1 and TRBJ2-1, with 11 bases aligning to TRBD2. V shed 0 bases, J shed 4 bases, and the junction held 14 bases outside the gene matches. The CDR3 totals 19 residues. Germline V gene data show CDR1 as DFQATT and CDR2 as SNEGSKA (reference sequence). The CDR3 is CSARDGGLAGGTGYNEQFF. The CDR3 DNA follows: TGCAGTGCTAGAGATGGGGGGCTAGCGGGAGGAACCGGGTACAATGAGCAGTTCTTC.

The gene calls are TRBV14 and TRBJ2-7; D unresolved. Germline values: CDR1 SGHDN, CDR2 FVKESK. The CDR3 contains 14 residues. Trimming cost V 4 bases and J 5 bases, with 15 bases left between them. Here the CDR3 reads CASSRRGLGDEQYF. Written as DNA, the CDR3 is TGTGCCAGCAGCCGCCGAGGCCTTGGGGACGAGCAGTACTTC.